The 4 T cell receptor beta chains below all came from one sample that was sequenced in a study of T cell repertoires in cytomegalovirus infection. Each CDR3 protein gets one entry after TCRdb re-called the reads with MiXCR. The data show roughly 250,000 distinct CDR3 sequences, with 20% to 25% seen just once and around a sixth held by the top ten. Sequences were obtained from CD8+ T cells from PBMCs. The receptors here all came from a human donor in good health (CMV status not recorded). Some clones in this sample may be carry-over from other donors' samples.

This clonotype occurred a few times. This sequence joins TRBV2 and TRBJ2-2; TRBD2 matches at 7 bases. Germline trimming cut 1 base from V and 6 bases from J; bases unmatched to any gene: 2. The germline gives CDR1 SNHLY, CDR2 FYNNEI. The CDR3 has 14 amino acids. The CDR3 reads CASSEGGRAGELFF. CDR3 DNA sequence: TGTGCCAGCAGTGAAGGTGGGAGGGCCGGGGAGCTGTTTTTT.

This clonotype came up many times. The rearrangement links TRBV7-6 to TRBJ2-1; possible D gene TRBD2, 7 bases. CDR3 length equals 15 residues. Germline loops: CDR1 SGHVS, CDR2 FNYEAQ. V shed 3 bases and J shed 2 bases, with 11 bases lying between them. The DNA of the CDR3 is TGTGCCAGCAGCTTTGGGGGGGGCACCTACAATGAGCAGTTCTTC. Amino acids: CASSFGGGTYNEQFF.

This clonotype has a handful of counts. This sequence joins TRBV6-5 and TRBJ1-1; perhaps TRBD1 as D (5 bases). Germline V gene lookup returns CDR1 MNHEY and CDR2 SVGAGI. Trimming took off 3 bases at V and 4 bases at J, with 12 bases between the two ends. This CDR3 has 14 amino acids. The CDR3 protein is CASSYSRGGTEAFF. CDR3 sequence (DNA): TGTGCCAGCAGTTATTCCCGGGGGGGCACTGAAGCTTTCTTT.

The J gene is TRBJ2-1, the V gene TRBV7-6; 11 bases align to TRBD1. J lost 7 bases, V lost 4 bases, and 6 bases had no gene match. In germline, CDR1 is SGHVS, CDR2 FNYEAQ. The CDR3 contains 15 residues. The DNA of the CDR3 is TGTGCCAGCAGCTCAGGACAGGGGGCGACGAATGAGCAGTTCTTC. Amino acid sequence: CASSSGQGATNEQFF.